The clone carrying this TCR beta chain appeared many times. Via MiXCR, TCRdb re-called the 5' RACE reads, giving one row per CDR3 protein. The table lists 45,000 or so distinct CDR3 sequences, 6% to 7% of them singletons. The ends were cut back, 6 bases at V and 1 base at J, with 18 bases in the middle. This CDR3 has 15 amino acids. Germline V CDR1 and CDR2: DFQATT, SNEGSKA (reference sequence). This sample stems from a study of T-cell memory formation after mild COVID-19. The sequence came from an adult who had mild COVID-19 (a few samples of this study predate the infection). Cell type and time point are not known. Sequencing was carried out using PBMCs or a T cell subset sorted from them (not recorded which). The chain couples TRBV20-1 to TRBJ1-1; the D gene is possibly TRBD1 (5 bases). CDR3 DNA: TGCAGTGCGGCAGGAAAGGGGTGGGGGAACACTGAAGCTTTCTTT. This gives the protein CSAAGKGWGNTEAFF.